Only a few counts were recorded for the clone carrying this T cell receptor beta chain. This CDR3 has 14 amino acids. J was trimmed by 6 bases and V by 4 bases; bases with no gene match: 6. The data were obtained in a study of T cells after yellow fever vaccination. Study-wide context: Fractions low in cell number were prepared with SMART-Seq v4 Ultra Low Input.

Universal primer sites and UMIs were introduced during 5'RACE template-switching synthesis of TCR cDNA. TCRdb reprocessed the 5' RACE reads with MiXCR, giving one entry per CDR3 protein. The top ten clones hold roughly 0.5% of a sample with around 300,000 distinct CDR3 sequences, approximately 12% of them seen once. Specimen: CD4+ T cells sorted from PBMCs, collected 45 days after the yellow fever booster vaccination. This TCR derives from a man aged 25 to 40 who received the YFV17D yellow fever vaccine. The chain couples TRBV12-3 or TRBV12-4 to TRBJ2-1; 7 positions agree with TRBD2. CDR3 coding DNA: TGTGCCAGCAGTTCCCTCCAGCGGGGCAATGAGCAGTTCTTC. It yields the protein CASSSLQRGNEQFF.